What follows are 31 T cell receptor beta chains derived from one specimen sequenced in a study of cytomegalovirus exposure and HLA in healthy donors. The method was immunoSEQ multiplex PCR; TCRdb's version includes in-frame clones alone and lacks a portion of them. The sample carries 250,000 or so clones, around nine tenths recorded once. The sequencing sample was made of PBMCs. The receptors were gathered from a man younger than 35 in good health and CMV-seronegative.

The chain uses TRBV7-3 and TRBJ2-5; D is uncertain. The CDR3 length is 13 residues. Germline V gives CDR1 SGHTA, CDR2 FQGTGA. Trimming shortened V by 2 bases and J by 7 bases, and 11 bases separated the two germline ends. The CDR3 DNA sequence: TGTGCCAGCAGCTTAGGCCCAGGTGGGACCCAGTACTTC. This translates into CASSLGPGGTQYF.

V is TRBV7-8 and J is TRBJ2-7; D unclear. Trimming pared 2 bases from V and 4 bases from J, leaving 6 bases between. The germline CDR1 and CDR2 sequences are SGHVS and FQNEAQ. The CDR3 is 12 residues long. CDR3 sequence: CASSLISYEQYF. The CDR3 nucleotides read TGTGCCAGCAGCTTAATCTCGTACGAGCAGTACTTC. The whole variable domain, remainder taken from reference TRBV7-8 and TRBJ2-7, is GAGVSQSPRYKVAKRGQDVALRCDPISGHVSLFWYQQALGQGPEFLTYFQNEAQLDKSGLPSDRFFAERPEGSVSTLKIQRTQQEDSAVYLCASSLISYEQYFGPGTRLTVT.

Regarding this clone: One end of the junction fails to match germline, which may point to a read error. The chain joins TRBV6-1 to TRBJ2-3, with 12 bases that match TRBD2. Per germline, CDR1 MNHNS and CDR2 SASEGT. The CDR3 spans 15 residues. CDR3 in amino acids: CASREGTSGLLTQYF. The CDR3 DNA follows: TGTGCCAGCAGGGAAGGGACTAGCGGGCTCCTTACGCAGTATTTT.

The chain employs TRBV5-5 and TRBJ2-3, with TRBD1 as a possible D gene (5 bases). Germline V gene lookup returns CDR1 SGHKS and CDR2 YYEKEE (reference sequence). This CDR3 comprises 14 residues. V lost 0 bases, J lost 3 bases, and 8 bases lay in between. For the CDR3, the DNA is TGTGCCAGCAGCTTGGAGGGGCTGACAGATACGCAGTATTTT. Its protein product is CASSLEGLTDTQYF.

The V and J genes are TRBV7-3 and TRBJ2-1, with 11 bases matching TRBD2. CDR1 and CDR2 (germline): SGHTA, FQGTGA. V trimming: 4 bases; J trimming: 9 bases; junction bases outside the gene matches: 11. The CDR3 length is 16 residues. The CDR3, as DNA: TGTGCCAGCAGCTCCCAACTAGCGGGGGCCCGACGTGAGCAGTTCTTC. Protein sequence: CASSSQLAGARREQFF. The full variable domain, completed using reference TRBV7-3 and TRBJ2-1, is GAGVSQTPSNKVTEKGKYVELRCDPISGHTALYWYRQSLGQGPEFLIYFQGTGAADDSGLPNDRFFAVRPEGSVSTLKIQRTERGDSAVYLCASSSQLAGARREQFFGPGTRLTVL.

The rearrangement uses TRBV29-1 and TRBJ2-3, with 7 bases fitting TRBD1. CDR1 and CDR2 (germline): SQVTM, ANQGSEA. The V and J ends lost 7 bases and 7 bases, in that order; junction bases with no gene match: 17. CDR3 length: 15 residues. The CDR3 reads CSARTGSDPSNTQYF. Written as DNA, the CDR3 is TGCAGCGCGCGGACAGGTTCGGACCCCTCTAATACGCAGTATTTT.

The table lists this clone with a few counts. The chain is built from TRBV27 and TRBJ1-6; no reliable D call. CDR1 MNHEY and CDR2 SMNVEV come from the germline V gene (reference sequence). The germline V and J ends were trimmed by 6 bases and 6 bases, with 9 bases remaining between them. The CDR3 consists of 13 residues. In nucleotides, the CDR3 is TGTGCCAGCAGCGGACTGATTAATTCACCCCTCCACTTT. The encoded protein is CASSGLINSPLHF.

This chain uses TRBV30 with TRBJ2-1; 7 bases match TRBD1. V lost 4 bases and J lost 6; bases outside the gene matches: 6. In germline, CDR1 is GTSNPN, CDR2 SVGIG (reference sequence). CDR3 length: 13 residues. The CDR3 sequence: CAWTRDRVNEQFF. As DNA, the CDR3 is TGTGCCTGGACCAGAGACAGGGTCAATGAGCAGTTCTTC.

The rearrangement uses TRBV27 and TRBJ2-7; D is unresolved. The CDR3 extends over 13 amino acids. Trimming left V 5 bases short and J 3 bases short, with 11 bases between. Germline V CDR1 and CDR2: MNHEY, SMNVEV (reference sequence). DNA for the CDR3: TGTGCCAGCAGTCAGGTTCCTATCTACGAGCAGTACTTC. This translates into CASSQVPIYEQYF.

The CDR3, as DNA: TGCGCCAGCCGTCCGGGACAGGACCAATATGGCTACACCTTC. Its translation: CASRPGQDQYGYTF. J is TRBJ1-2 and V is TRBV4-3; 8 positions match TRBD1. After removal of 8 bases from V and 5 bases from J, the junction contained 10 bases not matched to a gene. Per the germline V gene, CDR1 is LGHNA and CDR2 is YSLEER. CDR3 length equals 14 residues.

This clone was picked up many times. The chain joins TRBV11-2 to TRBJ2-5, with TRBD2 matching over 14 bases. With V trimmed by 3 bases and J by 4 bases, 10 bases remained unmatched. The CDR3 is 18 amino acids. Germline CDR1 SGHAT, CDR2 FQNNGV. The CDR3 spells CASSLGRLAGGPSETQYF. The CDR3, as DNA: TGTGCCAGCAGCTTGGGAAGACTAGCGGGAGGGCCATCAGAGACCCAGTACTTC.

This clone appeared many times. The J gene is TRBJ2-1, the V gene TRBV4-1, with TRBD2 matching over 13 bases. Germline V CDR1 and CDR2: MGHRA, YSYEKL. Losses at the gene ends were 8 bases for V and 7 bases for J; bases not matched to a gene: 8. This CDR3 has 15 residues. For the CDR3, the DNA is TGCGCCAGCTCTTCCGGACTAGCGGGGGAGAATGAGCAGTTCTTC. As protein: CASSSGLAGENEQFF.

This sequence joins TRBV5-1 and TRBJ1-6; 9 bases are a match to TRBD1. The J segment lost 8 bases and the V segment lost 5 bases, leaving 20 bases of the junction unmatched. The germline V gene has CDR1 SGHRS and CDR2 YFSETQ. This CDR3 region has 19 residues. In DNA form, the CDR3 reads TGCGCCAGCAGACAACCGCCGGGACAGGGTATCGGCGTGGATTCACCCCTCCACTTT. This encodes CASRQPPGQGIGVDSPLHF.

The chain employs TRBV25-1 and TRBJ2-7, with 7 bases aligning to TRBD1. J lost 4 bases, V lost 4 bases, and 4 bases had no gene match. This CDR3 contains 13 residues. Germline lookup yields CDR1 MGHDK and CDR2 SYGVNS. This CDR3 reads CASSGDRLYEQYF. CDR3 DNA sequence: TGTGCCAGCAGTGGGGACAGATTATACGAGCAGTACTTC.

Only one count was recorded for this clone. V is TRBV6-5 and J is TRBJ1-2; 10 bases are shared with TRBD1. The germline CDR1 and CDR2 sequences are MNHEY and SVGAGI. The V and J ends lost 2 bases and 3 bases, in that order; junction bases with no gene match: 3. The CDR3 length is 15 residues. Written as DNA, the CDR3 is TGTGCCAGCAGTTACGGGACAGGGGAGTACTATGGCTACACCTTC. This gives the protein CASSYGTGEYYGYTF.

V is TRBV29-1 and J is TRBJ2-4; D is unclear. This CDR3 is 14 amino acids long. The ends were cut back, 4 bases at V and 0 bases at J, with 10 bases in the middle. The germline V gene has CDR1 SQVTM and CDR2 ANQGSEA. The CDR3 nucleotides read TGCAGCGTTGTGGTCAGTCTAGCCAAAAACATTCAGTACTTC. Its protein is CSVVVSLAKNIQYF.

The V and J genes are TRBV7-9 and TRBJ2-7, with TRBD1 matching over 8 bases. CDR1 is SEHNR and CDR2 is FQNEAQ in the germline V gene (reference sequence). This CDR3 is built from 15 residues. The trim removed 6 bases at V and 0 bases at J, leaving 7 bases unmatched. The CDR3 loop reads CASSHQGAGSYEQYF. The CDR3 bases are TGTGCCAGCAGTCACCAGGGGGCCGGCTCCTACGAGCAGTACTTC.

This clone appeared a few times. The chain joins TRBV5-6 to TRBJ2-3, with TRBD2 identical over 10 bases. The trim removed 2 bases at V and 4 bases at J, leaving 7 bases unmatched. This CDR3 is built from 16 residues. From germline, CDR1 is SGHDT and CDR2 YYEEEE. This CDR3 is CASSLKAGGPPDTQYF. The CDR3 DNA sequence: TGTGCCAGCAGCTTAAAAGCGGGAGGGCCCCCAGATACGCAGTATTTT.

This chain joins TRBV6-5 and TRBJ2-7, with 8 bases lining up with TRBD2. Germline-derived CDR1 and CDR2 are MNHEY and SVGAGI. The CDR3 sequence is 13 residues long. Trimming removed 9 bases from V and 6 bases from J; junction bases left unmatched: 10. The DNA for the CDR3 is TGTGCCAGTACCGGGACTAGGCACGCCGAGCAGTACTTC. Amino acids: CASTGTRHAEQYF.

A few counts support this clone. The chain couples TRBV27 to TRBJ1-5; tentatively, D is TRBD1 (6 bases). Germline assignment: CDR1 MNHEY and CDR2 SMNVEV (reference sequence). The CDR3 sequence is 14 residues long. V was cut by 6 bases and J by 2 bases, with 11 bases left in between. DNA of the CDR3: TGTGCCAGCAGAACGGCAGGGGGCAATCAGCCCCAGCATTTT. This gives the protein CASRTAGGNQPQHF.

The CDR3 DNA sequence: TGTGCCAGCAGTTCCTCGGGGGCCCGGCCCTATACGCAGTATTTT. As protein: CASSSSGARPYTQYF. The rearrangement uses TRBV6-5 and TRBJ2-3; either TRBD1 or TRBD2 may fit D (6 bases each). CDR1 and CDR2 (germline): MNHEY, SVGAGI. This CDR3 comprises 15 residues. V was cut by 4 bases and J by 7 bases, with 18 bases left in between.

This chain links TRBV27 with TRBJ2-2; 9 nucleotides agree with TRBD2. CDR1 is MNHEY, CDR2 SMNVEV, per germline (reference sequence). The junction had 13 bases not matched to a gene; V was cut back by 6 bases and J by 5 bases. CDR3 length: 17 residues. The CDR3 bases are TGTGCCAGCAGGAGTGGGGGGCTAGCGGGATCAACCGGGGAGCTGTTTTTT. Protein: CASRSGGLAGSTGELFF.

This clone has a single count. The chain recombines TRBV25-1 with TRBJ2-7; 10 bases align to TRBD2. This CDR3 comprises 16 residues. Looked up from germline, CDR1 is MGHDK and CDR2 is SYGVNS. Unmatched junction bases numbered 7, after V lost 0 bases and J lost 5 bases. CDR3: CASSEYQTSGRDEQYF. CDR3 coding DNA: TGTGCCAGCAGTGAATATCAGACTAGCGGGCGCGACGAGCAGTACTTC.

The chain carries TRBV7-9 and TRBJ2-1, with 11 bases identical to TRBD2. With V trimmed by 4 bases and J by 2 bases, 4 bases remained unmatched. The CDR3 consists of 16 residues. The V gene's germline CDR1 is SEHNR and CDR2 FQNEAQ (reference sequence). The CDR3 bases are TGTGCCAGCAGCTCGTATAGCGGGGGGGCCTACAATGAGCAGTTCTTC. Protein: CASSSYSGGAYNEQFF.

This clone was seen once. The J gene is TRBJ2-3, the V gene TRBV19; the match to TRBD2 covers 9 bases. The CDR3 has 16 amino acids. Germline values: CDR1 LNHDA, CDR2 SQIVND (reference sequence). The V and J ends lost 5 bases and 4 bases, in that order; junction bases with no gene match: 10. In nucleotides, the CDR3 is TGTGCCAGTAGTGCCGTTAGCGGGGGCAGCGCAGATACGCAGTATTTT. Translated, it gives CASSAVSGGSADTQYF.

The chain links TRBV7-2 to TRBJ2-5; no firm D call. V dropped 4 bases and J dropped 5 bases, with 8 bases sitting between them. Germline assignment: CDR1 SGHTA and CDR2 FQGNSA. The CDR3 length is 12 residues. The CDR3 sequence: CASSSGWETQYF. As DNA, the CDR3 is TGTGCCAGCAGCTCAGGTTGGGAGACCCAGTACTTC. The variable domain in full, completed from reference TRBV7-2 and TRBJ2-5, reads GAGVSQSPSNKVTEKGKDVELRCDPISGHTALYWYRQSLGQGLEFLIYFQGNSAPDKSGLPSDRFSAERTGGSVSTLTIQRTQQEDSAVYLCASSSGWETQYFGPGTRLLVL.

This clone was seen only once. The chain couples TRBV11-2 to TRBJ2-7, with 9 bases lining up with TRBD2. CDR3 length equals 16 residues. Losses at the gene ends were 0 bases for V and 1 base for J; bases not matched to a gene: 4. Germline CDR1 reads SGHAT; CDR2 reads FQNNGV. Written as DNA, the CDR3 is TGTGCCAGCAGCTTAGAGCGGGGGGGCGGTTCCTACGAGCAGTACTTC. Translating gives CASSLERGGGSYEQYF.

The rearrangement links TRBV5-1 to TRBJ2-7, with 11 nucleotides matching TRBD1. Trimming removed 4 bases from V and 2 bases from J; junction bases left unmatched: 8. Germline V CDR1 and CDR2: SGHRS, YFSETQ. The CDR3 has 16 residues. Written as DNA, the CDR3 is TGCGCCAGCAGCACCCGGGACAGGGGGTTCACCTACGAGCAGTACTTC. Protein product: CASSTRDRGFTYEQYF.

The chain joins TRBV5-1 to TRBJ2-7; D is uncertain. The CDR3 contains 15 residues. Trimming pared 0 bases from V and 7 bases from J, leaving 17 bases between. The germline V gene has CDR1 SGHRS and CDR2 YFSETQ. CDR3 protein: CASSLDQPSVGEQYF. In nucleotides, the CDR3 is TGCGCCAGCAGCTTGGATCAGCCTTCAGTCGGGGAGCAGTACTTC.

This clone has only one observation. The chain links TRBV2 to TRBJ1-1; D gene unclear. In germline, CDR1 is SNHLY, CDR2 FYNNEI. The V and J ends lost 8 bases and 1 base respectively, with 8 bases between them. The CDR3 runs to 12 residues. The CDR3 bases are TGTGCCAGCGCGACATCGAACACTGAAGCTTTCTTT. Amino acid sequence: CASATSNTEAFF.

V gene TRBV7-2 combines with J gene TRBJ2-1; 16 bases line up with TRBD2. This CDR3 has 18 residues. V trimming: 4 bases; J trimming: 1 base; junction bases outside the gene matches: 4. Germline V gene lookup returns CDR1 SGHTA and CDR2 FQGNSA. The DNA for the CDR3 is TGTGCCAGCAGCTCCCAGGGACTAGCGGGGGGGTCCTACAATGAGCAGTTCTTC. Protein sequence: CASSSQGLAGGSYNEQFF.